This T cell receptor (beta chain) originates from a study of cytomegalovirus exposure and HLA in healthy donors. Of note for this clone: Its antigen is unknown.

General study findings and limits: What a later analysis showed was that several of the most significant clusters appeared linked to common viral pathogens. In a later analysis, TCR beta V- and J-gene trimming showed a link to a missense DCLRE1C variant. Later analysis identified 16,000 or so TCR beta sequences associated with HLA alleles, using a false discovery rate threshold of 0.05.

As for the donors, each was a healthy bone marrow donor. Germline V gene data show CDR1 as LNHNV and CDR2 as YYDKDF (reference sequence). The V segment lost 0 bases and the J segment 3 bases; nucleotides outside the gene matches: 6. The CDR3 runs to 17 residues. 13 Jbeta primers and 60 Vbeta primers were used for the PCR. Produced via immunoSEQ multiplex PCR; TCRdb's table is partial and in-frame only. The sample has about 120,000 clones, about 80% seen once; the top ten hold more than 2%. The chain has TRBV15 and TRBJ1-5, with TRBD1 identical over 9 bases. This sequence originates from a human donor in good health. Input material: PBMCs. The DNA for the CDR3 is TGTGCCACCAGCAGAGACGGACAGGGGAGTTACAATCAGCCCCAGCATTTT. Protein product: CATSRDGQGSYNQPQHF.